This is a list of T cell receptor beta chains from one sample in a study of CD8+ T cells in alopecia areata. This table comes from immunoSEQ multiplex PCR, and its TCRdb copy is limited to in-frame clones, with some not included. Of roughly 20,000 clones in the sample, around 67% were seen once. Source material: CD4+ Tregs sorted from blood. The receptor source for this set is a human donor with alopecia areata. The CDR3 runs from the conserved cysteine through the conserved F or W. The D gene is left open where the match is weak. Only some rows state a clone size, as once, few, many or a class for expanded clones.

TRBV6-4	.	.	TRBJ2-7	CASSEVLGSRSSYEQYF	TGTGCCAGCAGTGAAGTTTTAGGTAGCAGGAGCTCCTACGAGCAGTACTTC
TRBV10-3	.	TRBD1	TRBJ2-1	CAIRPDRARDNEQFF	TGTGCCATCAGGCCGGACAGGGCAAGGGACAATGAGCAGTTCTTC
TRBV4-2	few	TRBD2	TRBJ2-5	CASSQDLAGKTQYF	TGTGCCAGCAGCCAGGACCTAGCGGGAAAGACCCAGTACTTC
TRBV30	few	.	TRBJ2-5	CAWSVRRGMRQETQYF	TGTGCCTGGAGTGTACGGAGGGGAATGAGGCAAGAGACCCAGTACTTC
TRBV11-2	.	.	TRBJ2-1	CASSLRQPGPNNEQFF	TGTGCCAGCAGCTTACGACAACCGGGACCCAACAATGAGCAGTTCTTC
TRBV5-6	.	.	TRBJ1-3	CASSLDTGTNTIYF	TGTGCCAGCAGCTTGGATACAGGGACAAACACCATATATTTT
TRBV7-8	.	TRBD1	TRBJ1-4	CASSVTGATNEKLFF	TGTGCCAGCAGCGTCACAGGGGCGACTAATGAAAAACTGTTTTTT
TRBV5-4	few	.	TRBJ2-1	CASSYQGTYNEQFF	TGTGCCAGCAGCTATCAGGGAACCTACAATGAGCAGTTCTTC
TRBV28	few	.	TRBJ2-7	CASSSQPGPPYEQYF	TGTGCCAGCAGTTCTCAACCGGGACCGCCCTACGAGCAGTACTTC
TRBV4-3	few	.	TRBJ2-6	CASSQVWGSGANVLTF	TGCGCCAGCAGCCAAGTTTGGGGCTCTGGGGCCAACGTCCTGACTTTC
TRBV4-1	.	.	TRBJ2-7	CASSQDAGALAYEQYF	TGCGCCAGCAGCCAAGATGCGGGGGCCCTCGCATACGAGCAGTACTTC
TRBV20-1	.	TRBD2	TRBJ2-4	CSAGGWDIQYF	TGCAGTGCCGGGGGGTGGGACATTCAGTACTTC
TRBV14	few	TRBD1	TRBJ2-1	CASSQRTGANEQFF	TGTGCCAGCAGCCAGCGGACAGGGGCCAATGAGCAGTTCTTC
TRBV18	few	TRBD1	TRBJ1-4	CASSHGQGEEKLFF	TGTGCCAGCTCCCACGGACAGGGCGAAGAAAAACTGTTTTTT
TRBV28	.	TRBD1	TRBJ2-7	CASSFGDRPYEQYF	TGTGCCAGCAGTTTTGGGGACAGACCCTACGAGCAGTACTTC
TRBV30	.	.	TRBJ1-2	CAWSPQPHYGYTF	TGTGCCTGGAGTCCTCAGCCTCACTATGGCTACACCTTC
TRBV6-1	.	TRBD1	TRBJ1-5	CASSEPRQGNQPQHF	TGTGCCAGCAGTGAACCGAGACAGGGGAATCAGCCCCAGCATTTT
TRBV7-8	.	.	TRBJ2-7	CASSLVAGPSSYEQYF	TGTGCCAGCAGCTTAGTGGCAGGGCCGAGCTCCTACGAGCAGTACTTC
TRBV27	.	.	TRBJ1-1	CASSLSWDRVNTEAFF	TGTGCCAGCAGTTTATCTTGGGACCGAGTTAACACTGAAGCTTTCTTT
TRBV7-2	.	.	TRBJ2-7	CASSLGGAGSYEQYF	TGTGCCAGCAGCTTAGGGGGGGCGGGCTCCTACGAGCAGTACTTC
TRBV6-5	.	.	TRBJ1-1	CASSYRGYTEAFF	TGTGCCAGCAGTTACCGCGGGTACACTGAAGCTTTCTTT
TRBV7-2	.	.	TRBJ2-7	CASSLQDRYEQYF	TGTGCCAGCAGCCTTCAGGACCGCTACGAGCAGTACTTC
TRBV29-1	few	.	TRBJ2-3	CSVEGGLLTDTQYF	TGCAGCGTTGAAGGGGGACTCCTCACAGATACGCAGTATTTT
TRBV4-1	.	.	TRBJ2-5	CASSQVARGGSTQYF	TGCGCCAGCAGCCAAGTAGCTAGGGGCGGGTCGACCCAGTACTTC
TRBV10-2	.	.	TRBJ2-1	CASSELADHSYNEQFF	TGCGCCAGCAGTGAGTTAGCGGACCACTCCTACAATGAGCAGTTCTTC
TRBV2	once	.	TRBJ2-3	CASSGTRSIADTQYF	TGTGCCAGCAGCGGGACCCGATCAATAGCAGATACGCAGTATTTT
TRBV28	few	.	TRBJ2-5	CASRTTTETQYF	TGTGCCAGCAGGACGACGACGGAGACCCAGTACTTC
TRBV25-1	.	.	TRBJ2-7	CASSGSPKYEQYF	TGTGCCAGCAGTGGATCCCCTAAGTACGAGCAGTACTTC
TRBV4-2	few	.	TRBJ1-1	CASSQDRLTEAFF	TGTGCCAGCAGCCAGGATAGATTGACCGAAGCTTTCTTT
TRBV7-2	.	.	TRBJ2-7	CASSLDTNYEQYF	TGTGCCAGCAGCTTAGACACGAACTACGAGCAGTACTTC
TRBV7-2	few	.	TRBJ2-7	CASSLVLSPYEQYF	TGTGCCAGCAGCTTAGTACTCAGCCCCTACGAGCAGTACTTC
TRBV5-1	.	.	TRBJ2-7	CASSSQNSYEQYF	TGCGCCAGCAGCTCTCAGAACTCCTACGAGCAGTACTTC
TRBV4-2	.	.	TRBJ1-1	CASSQESGRFNSGNTEAFF	TGTGCCAGCAGCCAAGAGAGCGGCCGTTTCAACTCTGGGAACACTGAAGCTTTCTTT
TRBV6-5	.	TRBD2	TRBJ2-3	CASGRGTDTQYF	TGTGCCAGCGGGAGGGGCACAGATACGCAGTATTTT
TRBV29-1	medium-sized	.	TRBJ2-3	CSVVLGDTQYF	TGCAGCGTTGTGCTGGGGGATACGCAGTATTTT
TRBV6-6	.	TRBD1	TRBJ2-7	CATRQGAYEQYF	TGTGCCACCCGACAGGGGGCCTACGAGCAGTACTTC
TRBV19	.	.	TRBJ2-7	CASSASGAGVYEQYF	TGTGCCAGTAGTGCCTCGGGGGCGGGAGTTTACGAGCAGTACTTC
TRBV5-1	.	.	TRBJ2-3	CASSHSSTDTQYF	TGCGCCAGCAGCCATTCTAGCACAGATACGCAGTATTTT
TRBV27	.	TRBD1	TRBJ1-5	CASSVRQGSNQPQHF	TGTGCCAGCAGTGTCCGACAGGGGAGCAATCAGCCCCAGCATTTT
TRBV29-1	.	TRBD1	TRBJ2-6	CSVGGQGSGANVLTF	TGCAGCGTTGGGGGACAGGGTTCAGGGGCCAACGTCCTGACTTTC
TRBV29-1	few	TRBD2	TRBJ2-2	CSVGGGGAGELFF	TGCAGCGTTGGAGGCGGGGGGGCCGGGGAGCTGTTTTTT
TRBV5-1	.	TRBD2	TRBJ2-2	CASSGTTTGELFF	TGCGCCAGCTCCGGGACTACCACCGGGGAGCTGTTTTTT
TRBV10-2	.	.	TRBJ1-5	CASSGADSNQPQHF	TGCGCCAGCAGTGGGGCTGATAGCAATCAGCCCCAGCATTTT
TRBV29-1	.	.	TRBJ1-5	CSVGGPPGQPQHF	TGCAGCGTTGGTGGTCCCCCGGGTCAGCCCCAGCATTTT
TRBV7-9	few	TRBD2	TRBJ2-3	CASSRSSGGFRTDTQYF	TGTGCCAGCAGTCGATCTAGCGGGGGGTTCCGTACAGATACGCAGTATTTT
TRBV7-6	.	.	TRBJ1-1	CASSFSPQGLTEAFF	TGTGCCAGCAGCTTTAGCCCCCAGGGGCTTACTGAAGCTTTCTTT
TRBV10-3	few	.	TRBJ1-1	CASARGSGTQAFF	TGTGCCTCCGCGCGGGGTAGTGGGACACAAGCTTTCTTT
TRBV12-5	.	.	TRBJ1-5	CASGLTGNQPQHF	TGTGCTAGTGGTTTGACGGGGAATCAGCCCCAGCATTTT
TRBV5-1	.	.	TRBJ1-1	CASSPDGFMNTEAFF	TGCGCCAGCAGCCCGGACGGATTTATGAACACTGAAGCTTTCTTT
TRBV7-6	.	.	TRBJ2-1	CASSTFGEQFF	TGTGCCAGCAGCACCTTCGGTGAGCAGTTCTTC
TRBV18	.	TRBD2	TRBJ2-3	CASSGASGTDTQYF	TGTGCCAGCAGTGGTGCTAGCGGGACAGATACGCAGTATTTT
TRBV6-5	.	.	TRBJ2-7	CASSPLPVGYEQYF	TGTGCCAGCAGCCCCCTTCCTGTTGGCTACGAGCAGTACTTC
TRBV5-1	.	.	TRBJ2-7	CASSLDSTIYEQYF	TGCGCCAGCAGCTTGGACAGTACAATATACGAGCAGTACTTC
TRBV7-2	.	TRBD2	TRBJ2-6	CASSSSGRTGVLTF	TGTGCCAGCAGCTCTAGCGGGAGGACAGGCGTCCTGACTTTC
TRBV19	.	.	TRBJ2-5	CASSKGSGSETQYF	TGTGCCAGTAGTAAGGGATCAGGGTCGGAGACCCAGTACTTC
TRBV5-1	.	.	TRBJ2-5	CASSFSDEETQYF	TGCGCCAGCAGCTTTAGTGATGAAGAGACCCAGTACTTC
TRBV11-2	.	.	TRBJ2-6	CASSLGNSGANVLTF	TGTGCCAGCAGCTTAGGTAACTCTGGGGCCAACGTCCTGACTTTC
TRBV11-3	.	TRBD2	TRBJ2-7	CAGALAAPKGPAYEQYF	TGTGCCGGAGCGCTAGCGGCCCCCAAGGGGCCTGCCTACGAGCAGTACTTC
TRBV27	.	.	TRBJ1-6	CASSFTDYNSPLHF	TGTGCCAGCAGTTTCACAGACTATAATTCACCCCTCCACTTT
TRBV19	.	TRBD1	TRBJ1-5	CASSIWRRQGAYSNQPQHF	TGTGCCAGTAGTATCTGGCGGAGACAGGGAGCTTATAGCAATCAGCCCCAGCATTTT